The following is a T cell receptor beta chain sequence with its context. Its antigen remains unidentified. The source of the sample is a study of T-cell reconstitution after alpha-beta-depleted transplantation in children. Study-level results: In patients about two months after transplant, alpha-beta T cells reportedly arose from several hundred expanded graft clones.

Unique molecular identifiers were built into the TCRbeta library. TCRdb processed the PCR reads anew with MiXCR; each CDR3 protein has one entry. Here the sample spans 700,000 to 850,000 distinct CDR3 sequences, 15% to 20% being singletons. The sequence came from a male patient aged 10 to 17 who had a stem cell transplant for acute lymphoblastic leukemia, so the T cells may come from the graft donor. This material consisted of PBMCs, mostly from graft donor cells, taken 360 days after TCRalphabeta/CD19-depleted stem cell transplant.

The CDR3 sequence: CASSAGQGRRAKLFF. In DNA form, the CDR3 reads TGTGCCAGCAGCGCGGGACAGGGTCGCCGAGCAAAACTGTTTTTT. The chain recombines TRBV9 with TRBJ1-4; 9 bases are a match to TRBD1. J gave up 10 bases and V 3 bases, and 10 bases lay outside the gene matches. CDR1 and CDR2 (germline): SGDLS, YYNGEE. The CDR3 is 15 residues long.